What follows are 20 T cell receptor beta chains derived from one specimen sequenced in a study of blood T cell repertoires in COVID-19. The table came from immunoSEQ multiplex PCR; TCRdb's copy has only in-frame clones and leaves some out. The table lists some 96,000 clones, approximately 80% of them singletons. Sequenced: peripheral blood. Receptors were obtained from a man in his fifties or sixties with active or convalescent COVID-19.

V and J are TRBV2 and TRBJ1-2; a possible D gene is TRBD1 (6 bases). Per the germline V gene, CDR1 is SNHLY and CDR2 is FYNNEI. The CDR3 length is 12 residues. V dropped 0 bases and J dropped 10 bases, with 9 bases sitting between them. For the CDR3, the DNA is TGTGCCAGCAGTGAAGCACCAGGGGTCTACACCTTC. Amino acids: CASSEAPGVYTF.

This clone was detected once. The chain carries TRBV24-1 and TRBJ2-1, with TRBD2 matching 11 bases. V was clipped by 3 bases and J by 0 bases; unmatched bases: 12. Germline V gene data show CDR1 as KGHDR and CDR2 as SFDVKD. The CDR3 has 20 residues. This CDR3 reads CATSDTSGTSGISSYNEQFF. Written as DNA, the CDR3 is TGTGCCACCAGTGATACGTCCGGGACTAGCGGAATCAGCTCCTACAATGAGCAGTTCTTC.

This clone was seen a single time. The CDR3 is CASSLESLAGLETQYF. CDR3 coding DNA: TGTGCCAGCAGCTTAGAGAGTTTAGCGGGATTGGAGACCCAGTACTTC. The chain combines TRBV7-9 with TRBJ2-5, with TRBD2 matching 8 bases. The length of the CDR3 is 16 residues. Germline loops: CDR1 SEHNR, CDR2 FQNEAQ (reference sequence). The V gene end was trimmed by 1 base and the J gene end by 5 bases; junction bases not matched to a gene: 9.

The chain joins TRBV11-3 to TRBJ2-7; D remains unclear. The CDR3 length is 14 residues. Germline-derived CDR1 and CDR2 are SGHNT and YENEEA. Between the trimmed V and J ends, which lost 0 bases and 3 bases, there was a span of 9 bases. Written as DNA, the CDR3 is TGTGCCAGCAGCTTAGATCTGGAGTTCTACGAGCAGTACTTC. As protein: CASSLDLEFYEQYF.

The chain recombines TRBV27 with TRBJ2-7; D unclear. The CDR3 is 12 residues long. Between the trimmed V and J ends, which lost 4 bases and 6 bases, there was a span of 10 bases. From germline, CDR1 is MNHEY and CDR2 SMNVEV (reference sequence). CDR3 sequence (DNA): TGTGCCAGCAGTTCTCTATATGGCGAGCAGTACTTC. Translation: CASSSLYGEQYF.

This chain connects TRBV4-1 to TRBJ2-2, with 9 bases identical to TRBD2. The CDR3 extends over 18 amino acids. CDR1 and CDR2 (germline): MGHRA, YSYEKL. V was pared by 0 bases and J by 2 bases, with 7 bases of the junction left unmatched. CDR3 in amino acids: CASSQDPPSGANTGELFF. The CDR3 DNA follows: TGCGCCAGCAGCCAAGACCCCCCTAGCGGGGCCAACACCGGGGAGCTGTTTTTT.

The rearrangement links TRBV19 to TRBJ1-3; the D gene is possibly TRBD1 (5 bases). V shed 4 bases and J shed 3 bases, with 16 bases lying between them. The CDR3 has 16 residues. Germline loops: CDR1 LNHDA, CDR2 SQIVND (reference sequence). Here the CDR3 DNA reads TGTGCCAGTAGTAACCCCAGAAGGGGCGGTGGAAACACCATATATTTT. This gives the protein CASSNPRRGGGNTIYF.

The gene calls are TRBV27 and TRBJ1-1; no reliable D call. The germline CDR1 and CDR2 sequences are MNHEY and SMNVEV (reference sequence). CDR3 length: 12 amino acids. With 3 bases removed from V and 7 bases from J, the gap between germline ends came to 9 bases. CDR3 DNA: TGTGCCAGCAGTTTTGCGGGGTTTGAAGCTTTCTTT. Encoded protein: CASSFAGFEAFF.

The chain carries TRBV7-2 and TRBJ2-1, with TRBD1 as a possible D gene (5 bases). Germline V gives CDR1 SGHTA, CDR2 FQGNSA. The germline V and J ends were trimmed by 1 base and 5 bases, with 9 bases remaining between them. The CDR3 has 14 amino acids. Written as DNA, the CDR3 is TGTGCCAGCAGCTTAGAAGCAGGGCACAATGAGCAGTTCTTC. It encodes CASSLEAGHNEQFF.

This clone was seen more than once but under ten times. CDR3 residues: CASSQDGNTGELFF. The CDR3 bases are TGCGCCAGCAGCCAAGATGGCAACACCGGGGAGCTGTTTTTT. The chain recombines TRBV4-1 with TRBJ2-2; D uncertain. Trimming removed 0 bases from V and 2 bases from J, with 4 bases in between. This CDR3 is built from 14 residues. The germline gives CDR1 MGHRA, CDR2 YSYEKL.

The V call is TRBV28, the J call TRBJ1-4; 7 bases are shared with TRBD1. The V gene's germline CDR1 is MDHEN and CDR2 SYDVKM. V lost 4 bases to trimming and J lost 11 bases; unmatched junction nucleotides: 4. The CDR3 covers 12 residues. In nucleotides, the CDR3 is TGTGCCAGCAGTTCCACCAGGGGGAAACTGTTTTTT. This encodes CASSSTRGKLFF.

The chain is built from TRBV27 and TRBJ1-2; no clear D gene. Between the trimmed V and J ends, which lost 5 bases and 3 bases, there was a span of 13 bases. The CDR3 has 14 amino acids. Per germline, CDR1 MNHEY and CDR2 SMNVEV (reference sequence). CDR3 residues: CASSALGLHYGYTF. The CDR3 coding sequence is TGTGCCAGCAGTGCTCTGGGCCTCCACTATGGCTACACCTTC.

There are many counts of this clone. V and J are TRBV27 and TRBJ2-7; 10 bases fit TRBD1. This CDR3 is 14 amino acids long. Trimming at V came to 5 bases and at J to 3 bases, leaving 4 bases not matched to a gene. CDR1 is MNHEY, CDR2 SMNVEV, per germline (reference sequence). The CDR3 DNA reads TGTGCCAGCAGTCGGACAGGGGGGGACTACGAGCAGTACTTC. The encoded protein is CASSRTGGDYEQYF.

The V gene is TRBV2, the J gene TRBJ2-1; 7 positions agree with TRBD1. V shed 5 bases and J 1 base; nucleotides not matched to a gene: 8. Germline assignment: CDR1 SNHLY and CDR2 FYNNEI. The CDR3 runs 16 residues. CDR3 sequence: CASSQNRGLSYNEQFF. The CDR3, as DNA: TGTGCCAGCAGTCAAAACAGGGGCTTATCCTACAATGAGCAGTTCTTC.

CDR3 coding DNA: TGTGCCAGCAGCGGACTACTTAGTGAGACCCAGTACTTC. It translates to CASSGLLSETQYF. The J gene is TRBJ2-5, the V gene TRBV7-9; possibly TRBD2 for D (6 bases). The V end was cut by 5 bases, the J end by 5 bases, with 12 bases between. This CDR3 is built from 13 residues. Germline CDR1 SEHNR, CDR2 FQNEAQ (reference sequence).

This chain links TRBV28 with TRBJ2-7; D gene ambiguous. V was shortened by 3 bases and J by 9 bases, with 12 bases between the two germline ends. The CDR3 contains 12 residues. Germline V gene sequence: CDR1 MDHEN, CDR2 SYDVKM. The CDR3 nucleotides read TGTGCCAGCAGTTTGTCCGGGTTGAGGCAGTACTTC. Amino acids: CASSLSGLRQYF.

V and J are TRBV18 and TRBJ2-2; D perhaps matches TRBD1 (5 bases). Germline CDR1 and CDR2: KGHSH and LQKENI. The V end lost 3 bases, the J end lost 8 bases, and 19 bases lay between the germline ends. CDR3 length: 16 amino acids. CDR3 nucleotide sequence: TGTGCCAGCTCACCTATCACCGCAGGGCGTGAGGGGGAGCTGTTTTTT. Translating gives CASSPITAGREGELFF. The full variable domain, completed using reference TRBV18 and TRBJ2-2, is NAGVMQNPRHLVRRRGQEARLRCSPMKGHSHVYWYRQLPEEGLKFMVYLQKENIIDESGMPKERFSAEFPKEGPSILRIQQVVRGDSAAYFCASSPITAGREGELFFGEGSRLTVL.

The chain joins TRBV7-2 to TRBJ1-6; 9 bases match TRBD1. The J segment lost 2 bases and the V segment lost 5 bases, leaving 13 bases of the junction unmatched. From germline, CDR1 is SGHTA and CDR2 FQGNSA. The CDR3 consists of 19 residues. The CDR3 DNA sequence: TGTGCCAGCAGCCGCGCCCGACAGGGGGTATCCCCCTATAATTCACCCCTCCACTTT. The encoded protein is CASSRARQGVSPYNSPLHF.

The J gene is TRBJ1-1, the V gene TRBV11-2, with 7 bases aligning to TRBD1. Germline lookup yields CDR1 SGHAT and CDR2 FQNNGV. This CDR3 is 14 amino acids long. V lost 5 bases, J lost 1 base, and 4 bases stayed unmatched. CDR3 protein: CASSLRQGNTEAFF. The CDR3 DNA sequence: TGTGCCAGCAGCCTAAGACAGGGGAACACTGAAGCTTTCTTT.

The rearrangement uses TRBV19 and TRBJ2-3; 10 bases map to TRBD2. V shed 8 bases and J 4 bases; nucleotides not matched to a gene: 12. Germline CDR1 and CDR2: LNHDA and SQIVND (reference sequence). This CDR3 has 16 residues. The CDR3 DNA reads TGTGCCAGTTCTAGCGGGAGCTTGGGGTCGTCAGATACGCAGTATTTT. Translation: CASSSGSLGSSDTQYF.